Below are 13 T cell receptor beta chains sequenced from a single sample in a study of breast tumors, draining lymph nodes, adjacent tissues. The lymph nodes were axillary draining lymph nodes from breast cancer patients. TCRdb re-derived calls from the multiplex PCR reads in MiXCR, one entry per CDR3 protein. The table includes about 140,000 distinct CDR3 sequences, over 25% detected once. The sequenced sample consisted of axillary lymph node tissue. The receptors were sampled from a female donor with breast cancer. Some clones in this sample may be carry-over from other donors' samples.

The genes are TRBV29-1 and TRBJ2-5; D may be TRBD2 (5 bases). CDR3 length: 10 amino acids. The V and J ends lost 6 bases and 5 bases respectively, with 7 bases between them. Germline loops: CDR1 SQVTM, CDR2 ANQGSEA. The CDR3 region has the DNA TGCAGCGTCCGAGGGGAGACCCAGTACTTC. This encodes CSVRGETQYF. Filled out from reference TRBV29-1 and TRBJ2-5, the complete variable domain reads SAVISQKPSRDICQRGTSLTIQCQVDSQVTMMFWYRQQPGQSLTLIATANQGSEATYESGFVIDKFPISRPNLTFSTLTVSNMSPEDSSIYLCSVRGETQYFGPGTRLLVL.

This chain connects TRBV12-3 or TRBV12-4 to TRBJ2-4; no firm D call. This CDR3 has 15 residues. V was pared by 1 base and J by 0 bases, with 7 bases between. This CDR3 reads CASSLGCLAKNIQYF. CDR3 in DNA: TGTGCCAGCAGTTTAGGCTGCCTAGCCAAAAACATTCAGTACTTC.

J is TRBJ2-3 and V is TRBV7-3, with TRBD2 matching 11 bases. The CDR3 has 16 residues. V lost 5 bases, J lost 11 bases, and 15 bases stayed unmatched. CDR1 and CDR2 (germline): SGHTA, FQGTGA. CDR3 DNA: TGTGCCAGCAGCCCCGATAGCGGGGGGGCACCGGGTGAGCAGTATTTT. This translates into CASSPDSGGAPGEQYF.

About this clonotype itself: A much larger clone is a single base away; this may be a read error. The chain is built from TRBV28 and TRBJ2-3, with TRBD2 matching over 8 bases. Germline CDR1 and CDR2: MDHEN and SYDVKM. The CDR3 is 16 residues long. V lost 2 bases and J lost 4; bases outside the gene matches: 8. This CDR3 reads CASSLGAGGFADTQYF. CDR3 in DNA: TGTGCCAGCAGTTTAGGGGCGGGGGGCTTCGCAGATACGCAGTATTTT.

This clonotype occurred many times. The chain has TRBV24-1 and TRBJ2-3, with no clear D. CDR3 length: 15 amino acids. V was trimmed by 2 bases and J by 2 bases, leaving 10 bases between them. Germline V gene sequence: CDR1 KGHDR, CDR2 SFDVKD. In DNA form, the CDR3 reads TGTGCCACCAGTGATTCCACAGTACTCACAGATACGCAGTATTTT. Translation gives CATSDSTVLTDTQYF.

This clonotype appeared once. A much larger clone differs by one base, so this may be a read error. This sequence joins TRBV6-6 and TRBJ1-2, with 8 nucleotides matching TRBD1. This CDR3 contains 14 residues. The J segment lost 7 bases and the V segment lost 5 bases, leaving 9 bases of the junction unmatched. The germline V gene has CDR1 MNHNY and CDR2 SVGAGI (reference sequence). CDR3 nucleotide sequence: TGTGCCAGCAGTGCCACAGACAGGGGAAGTGGCTACACCTTC. Translating gives CASSATDRGSGYTF.

This clonotype was recorded many times. This chain joins TRBV20-1 and TRBJ1-6; 11 bases map to TRBD1. CDR3 length: 16 amino acids. Looked up from germline, CDR1 is DFQATT and CDR2 is SNEGSKA (reference sequence). V lost 0 bases to trimming and J lost 6 bases; unmatched junction nucleotides: 4. The CDR3, as DNA: TGCAGTGCTAGAGATTCCGGGACAGGGGGTAATTCACCCCTCCACTTT. Translating gives CSARDSGTGGNSPLHF.

The sample holds one count of this clonotype. This may arise from a read error, as a much more abundant clone is one base away. This rearrangement joins TRBV6-5 to TRBJ1-5; a weak D match, TRBD1 (6 bases). The CDR3 loop spans 16 amino acids. The germline V and J ends were trimmed by 6 bases and 6 bases, with 21 bases remaining between them. CDR1 and CDR2 from the germline V gene are MNHEY and SVGAGI. CDR3 DNA: TGTGCCAGCAGCGCCTCTCCCTGGGCAGGGGTTCAGCCCCAGCATTTT. Translation gives CASSASPWAGVQPQHF.

This chain uses TRBV2 with TRBJ1-5, with TRBD1 as a possible D gene (5 bases). Per germline, CDR1 SNHLY and CDR2 FYNNEI. V lost 2 bases and J lost 11, with 19 bases in between. The CDR3 totals 15 residues. In nucleotides, the CDR3 is TGTGCCAGCAGTGAAAGTGGGACTAGGGTCGAGACCCAGCATTTT. Translated, it gives CASSESGTRVETQHF.

The chain couples TRBV7-2 to TRBJ2-3; possibly TRBD2 for D (5 bases). CDR3 size: 14 residues. Germline lookup yields CDR1 SGHTA and CDR2 FQGNSA. V dropped 1 base and J dropped 4 bases, with 9 bases sitting between them. CDR3 sequence reads: CASSLERAPDTQYF. The CDR3 region has the DNA TGTGCCAGCAGCTTAGAGAGGGCCCCAGATACGCAGTATTTT.

The rearrangement joins TRBV6-1 to TRBJ2-2, with 9 bases lining up with TRBD1. V was clipped by 0 bases and J by 8 bases; unmatched bases: 4. Germline assignment: CDR1 MNHNS and CDR2 SASEGT. This CDR3 is built from 15 residues. The chain's CDR3 is CASSEADRGKGELFF. The CDR3 DNA sequence: TGTGCCAGCAGTGAAGCTGACAGGGGGAAAGGGGAGCTGTTTTTT.

Many counts were recorded for this clonotype. The rearrangement uses TRBV9 and TRBJ2-2, with TRBD2 matching 7 bases. Germline trimming cut 5 bases from V and 3 bases from J; bases unmatched to any gene: 1. This CDR3 comprises 13 residues. Germline-derived CDR1 and CDR2 are SGDLS and YYNGEE. The CDR3 spells CASRRGDTGELFF. CDR3 DNA sequence: TGTGCCAGCAGACGGGGGGACACCGGGGAGCTGTTTTTT.

The V gene is TRBV11-2, the J gene TRBJ2-3; 10 nucleotides align to TRBD2. CDR3 size: 16 residues. The V gene end was trimmed by 1 base and the J gene end by 5 bases; junction bases not matched to a gene: 6. Germline values: CDR1 SGHAT, CDR2 FQNNGV. CDR3 sequence (DNA): TGTGCCAGCAGCTTAGGTAGCGGGGGGCATGGAGATACGCAGTATTTT. It codes for CASSLGSGGHGDTQYF.